A selection of T cell receptor beta chains follows, all from one sample in a study of T cell clones after liver transplantation. Clones were sequenced by immunoSEQ multiplex PCR, and TCRdb holds only the in-frame ones, with some missing. Of 65,000 to 80,000 clones in the sample, roughly 80% were seen once. The source material was CD4+ T cells from blood, sampled at the 22-month timepoint. The receptors stem from a human patient who received a liver transplant. The graft donor may account for some of the T cells. CDR3s include the opening cysteine and the closing phenylalanine or tryptophan. A D gene is named only where the DNA matches it firmly.

CDR3: CASSLLGRLSGNTIYF
D: .
J: TRBJ1-3
V: TRBV11-2

CDR3: CASSQDRGRNYGYTF
D: .
J: TRBJ1-2
V: TRBV4-2

CDR3: CARNPGQGSYEQYF
D: TRBD1
J: TRBJ2-7
V: TRBV14

CDR3: CASSETGGLGYTF
D: TRBD1
J: TRBJ1-2
V: TRBV4-1

CDR3: CASSGGLRADTQYF
D: .
J: TRBJ2-3
V: TRBV2

CDR3: CASSISTGQGVRNEQFF
D: TRBD1
J: TRBJ2-1
V: TRBV19

CDR3: CASTGARYTEAFF
D: .
J: TRBJ1-1
V: TRBV6-5

CDR3: CASSLDPGVETQYF
D: .
J: TRBJ2-5
V: TRBV7-2

CDR3: CASSPAQGDGYTF
D: .
J: TRBJ1-2
V: TRBV18

CDR3: CASRSARTGHINQPQHF
D: .
J: TRBJ1-5
V: TRBV12-2

CDR3: CASSLATVNEKLFF
D: .
J: TRBJ1-4
V: TRBV5-5

CDR3: CASSPILAGGRDTQYF
D: TRBD2
J: TRBJ2-3
V: TRBV7-3

CDR3: CASSQDLQGPYNEQFF
D: TRBD1
J: TRBJ2-1
V: TRBV4-3

CDR3: CASSFRTSGSDEQYF
D: TRBD2
J: TRBJ2-7
V: TRBV7-2

CDR3: CASRQDSPNNEQFF
D: .
J: TRBJ2-1
V: TRBV5-1

CDR3: CASSSGQTGVAEAFF
D: TRBD1
J: TRBJ1-1
V: TRBV28

CDR3: CASSQSGDGYGYTF
D: .
J: TRBJ1-2
V: TRBV4-1

CDR3: CSVEFQETQYF
D: .
J: TRBJ2-5
V: TRBV29-1

CDR3: CASSFPGTWTMETQYF
D: .
J: TRBJ2-5
V: TRBV5-6

CDR3: CASSSRQGPSREQYF
D: TRBD1
J: TRBJ2-7
V: TRBV27

CDR3: CASSIESSSYNEQFF
D: .
J: TRBJ2-1
V: TRBV19

CDR3: CATQRELWEDTQYF
D: TRBD2
J: TRBJ2-3
V: TRBV6-1

CDR3: CASSEDSPLGYEQYF
D: .
J: TRBJ2-7
V: TRBV2

CDR3: CASSRGGSSTDTQYF
D: .
J: TRBJ2-3
V: TRBV7-9